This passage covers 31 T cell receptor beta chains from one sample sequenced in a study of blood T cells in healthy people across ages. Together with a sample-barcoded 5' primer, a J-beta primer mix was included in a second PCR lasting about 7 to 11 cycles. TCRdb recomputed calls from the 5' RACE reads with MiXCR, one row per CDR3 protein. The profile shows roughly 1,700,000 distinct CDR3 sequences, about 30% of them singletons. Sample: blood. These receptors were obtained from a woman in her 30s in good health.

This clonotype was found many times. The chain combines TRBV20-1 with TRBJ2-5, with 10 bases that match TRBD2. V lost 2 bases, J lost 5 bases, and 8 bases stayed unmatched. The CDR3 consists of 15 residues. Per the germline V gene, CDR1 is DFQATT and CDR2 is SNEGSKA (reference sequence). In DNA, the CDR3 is TGCAGTGCTAGACCTAGCGGGGGTATCGAGGAGACCCAGTACTTC. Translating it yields CSARPSGGIEETQYF.

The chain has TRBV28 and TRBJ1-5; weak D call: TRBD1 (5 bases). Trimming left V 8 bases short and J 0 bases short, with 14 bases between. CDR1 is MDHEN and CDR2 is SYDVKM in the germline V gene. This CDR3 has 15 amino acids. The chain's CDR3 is CASARAGYSNQPQHF. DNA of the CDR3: TGTGCCAGCGCCAGGGCGGGGTATAGCAATCAGCCCCAGCATTTT.

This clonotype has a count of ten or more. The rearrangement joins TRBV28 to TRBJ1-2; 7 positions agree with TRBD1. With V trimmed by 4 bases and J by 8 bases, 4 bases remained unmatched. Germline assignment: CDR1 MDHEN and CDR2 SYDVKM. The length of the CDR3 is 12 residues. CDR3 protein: CASSYDREGYTF. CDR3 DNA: TGTGCCAGCAGTTACGACAGGGAAGGCTACACCTTC.

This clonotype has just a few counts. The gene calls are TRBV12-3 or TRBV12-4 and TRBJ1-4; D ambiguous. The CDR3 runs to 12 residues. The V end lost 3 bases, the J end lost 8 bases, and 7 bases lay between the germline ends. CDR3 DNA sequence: TGTGCCAGCAGTTTCGGGAAGGAAAAACTGTTTTTT. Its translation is CASSFGKEKLFF.

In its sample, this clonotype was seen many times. CDR3 amino acids: CASSLGQGVNYGYTF. CDR3 bases: TGTGCCAGCAGCCTTGGGCAGGGGGTCAACTATGGCTACACCTTC. This chain connects TRBV12-3 or TRBV12-4 to TRBJ1-2; TRBD1 aligns across 7 bases. J was trimmed by 2 bases and V by 6 bases; bases with no gene match: 9. The CDR3 covers 15 residues.

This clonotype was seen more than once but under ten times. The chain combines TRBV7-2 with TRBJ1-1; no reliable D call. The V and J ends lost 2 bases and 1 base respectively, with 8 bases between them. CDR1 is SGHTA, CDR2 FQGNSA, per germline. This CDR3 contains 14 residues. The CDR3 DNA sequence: TGTGCCAGCAGCTTAAGGGAAGGGAACACTGAAGCTTTCTTT. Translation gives CASSLREGNTEAFF.

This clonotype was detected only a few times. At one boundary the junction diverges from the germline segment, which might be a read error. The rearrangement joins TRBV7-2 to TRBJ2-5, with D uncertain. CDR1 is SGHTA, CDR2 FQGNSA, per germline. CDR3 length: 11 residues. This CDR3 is CASSHGEAQYF. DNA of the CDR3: TGTGCCAGCAGCCATGGAGAGGCCCAGTACTTC.

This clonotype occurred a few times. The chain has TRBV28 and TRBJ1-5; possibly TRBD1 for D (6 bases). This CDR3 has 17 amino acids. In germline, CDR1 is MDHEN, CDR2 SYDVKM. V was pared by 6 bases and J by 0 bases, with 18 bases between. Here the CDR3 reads CASRDSDRVYSNQPQHF. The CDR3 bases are TGTGCCAGCAGGGACTCGGACAGAGTTTATAGCAATCAGCCCCAGCATTTT.

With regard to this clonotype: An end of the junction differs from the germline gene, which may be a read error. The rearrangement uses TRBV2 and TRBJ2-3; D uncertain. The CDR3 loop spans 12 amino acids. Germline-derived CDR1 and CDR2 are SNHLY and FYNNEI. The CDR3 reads CATGSTTDAQYF. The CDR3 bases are TGTGCCACCGGTTCAACCACAGATGCGCAGTATTTT.

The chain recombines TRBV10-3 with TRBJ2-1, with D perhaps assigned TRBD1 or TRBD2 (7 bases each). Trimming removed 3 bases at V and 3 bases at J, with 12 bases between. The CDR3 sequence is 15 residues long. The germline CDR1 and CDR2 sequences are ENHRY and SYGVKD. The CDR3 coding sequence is TGTGCCATCAGTGACTCAGGGGGGGGCTACAATGAGCAGTTCTTC. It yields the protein CAISDSGGGYNEQFF.

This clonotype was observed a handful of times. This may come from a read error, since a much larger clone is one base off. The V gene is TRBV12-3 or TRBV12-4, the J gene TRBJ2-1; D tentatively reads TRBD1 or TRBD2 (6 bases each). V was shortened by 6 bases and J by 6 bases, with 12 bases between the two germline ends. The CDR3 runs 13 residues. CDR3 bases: TGTGCCAGCAGCGTACAGGGAGGCAATGAGCAGTTCTTC. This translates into CASSVQGGNEQFF.

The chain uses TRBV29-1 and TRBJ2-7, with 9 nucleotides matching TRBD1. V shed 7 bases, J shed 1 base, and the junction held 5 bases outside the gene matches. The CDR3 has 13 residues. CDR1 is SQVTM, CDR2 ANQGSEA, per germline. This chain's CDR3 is CSAETGGSYEQYF. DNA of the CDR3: TGCAGCGCCGAGACAGGGGGGTCCTACGAGCAGTACTTC.

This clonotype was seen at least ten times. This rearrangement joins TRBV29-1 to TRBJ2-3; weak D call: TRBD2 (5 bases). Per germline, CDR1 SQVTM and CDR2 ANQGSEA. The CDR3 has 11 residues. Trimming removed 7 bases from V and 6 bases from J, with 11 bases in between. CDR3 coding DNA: TGCAGCGCTGTTGAGGGCGATACGCAGTATTTT. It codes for CSAVEGDTQYF.

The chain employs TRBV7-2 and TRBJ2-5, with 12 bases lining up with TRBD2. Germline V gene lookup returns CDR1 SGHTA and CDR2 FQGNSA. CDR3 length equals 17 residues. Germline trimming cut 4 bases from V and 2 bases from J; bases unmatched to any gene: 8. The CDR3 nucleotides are TGTGCCAGCAGCTCCGGGACTAGCGGGTCCCATCAAGAGACCCAGTACTTC. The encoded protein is CASSSGTSGSHQETQYF.

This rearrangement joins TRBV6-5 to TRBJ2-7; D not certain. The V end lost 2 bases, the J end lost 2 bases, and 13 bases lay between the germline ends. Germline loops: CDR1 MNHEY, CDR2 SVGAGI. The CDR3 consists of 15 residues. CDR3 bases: TGTGCCAGCAGTTACGGTACAAGGATAACCTACGAGCAGTACTTC. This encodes CASSYGTRITYEQYF.

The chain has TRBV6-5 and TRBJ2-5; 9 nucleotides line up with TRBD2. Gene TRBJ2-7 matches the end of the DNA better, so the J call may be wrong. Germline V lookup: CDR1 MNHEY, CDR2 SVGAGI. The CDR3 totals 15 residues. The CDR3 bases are TGTGCCAGCAGTTACTCTAGCGGGGGAAGATACGAGCAGTACTTC. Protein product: CASSYSSGGRYEQYF.

The CDR3 region has the DNA TGTGCCAGCAGTGAGTTGGGACTAGCTGGGGATGCGCAGTATTTT. Translated: CASSELGLAGDAQYF. J is TRBJ2-3 and V is TRBV2, with TRBD2 matching 9 bases. This CDR3 is 15 amino acids long. The germline CDR1 and CDR2 sequences are SNHLY and FYNNEI. The ends lost 3 bases at V and 10 bases at J; junction bases unmatched: 11.

The CDR3 protein is CASRRAGLNYGYTF. CDR3 DNA: TGTGCCAGCAGAAGGGCGGGACTCAACTATGGCTACACCTTC. The chain combines TRBV28 with TRBJ1-2; possible D gene TRBD1, 5 bases. The CDR3 runs to 14 residues. Germline V gene sequence: CDR1 MDHEN, CDR2 SYDVKM. Trimming left V 6 bases short and J 2 bases short, with 13 bases between.

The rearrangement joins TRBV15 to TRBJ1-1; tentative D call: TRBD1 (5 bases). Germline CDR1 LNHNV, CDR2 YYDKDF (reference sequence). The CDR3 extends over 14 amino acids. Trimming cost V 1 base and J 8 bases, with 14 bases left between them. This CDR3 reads CATSRASSEGEAFF. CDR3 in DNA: TGTGCCACCAGCAGAGCCTCCAGCGAGGGGGAAGCTTTCTTT. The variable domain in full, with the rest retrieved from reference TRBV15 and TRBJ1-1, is DAMVIQNPRYQVTQFGKPVTLSCSQTLNHNVMYWYQQKSSQAPKLLFHYYDKDFNNEADTPDNFQSRRPNTSFCFLDIRSPGLGDTAMYLCATSRASSEGEAFFGQGTRLTVV.

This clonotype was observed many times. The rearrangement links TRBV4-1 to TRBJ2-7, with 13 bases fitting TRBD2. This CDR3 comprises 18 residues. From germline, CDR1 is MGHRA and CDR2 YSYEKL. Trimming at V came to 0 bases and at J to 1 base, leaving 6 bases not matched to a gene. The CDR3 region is CASSQEWTSGRGSYEQYF. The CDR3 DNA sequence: TGCGCCAGCAGCCAAGAATGGACTAGCGGGAGAGGATCCTACGAGCAGTACTTC.

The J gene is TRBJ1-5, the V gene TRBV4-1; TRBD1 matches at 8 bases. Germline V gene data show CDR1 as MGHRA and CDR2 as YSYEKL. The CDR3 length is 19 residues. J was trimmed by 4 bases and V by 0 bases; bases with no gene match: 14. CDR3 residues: CASSQDPPGRDRHNQPQHF. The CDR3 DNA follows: TGCGCCAGCAGCCAAGATCCACCGGGGCGGGACAGGCATAATCAGCCCCAGCATTTT.

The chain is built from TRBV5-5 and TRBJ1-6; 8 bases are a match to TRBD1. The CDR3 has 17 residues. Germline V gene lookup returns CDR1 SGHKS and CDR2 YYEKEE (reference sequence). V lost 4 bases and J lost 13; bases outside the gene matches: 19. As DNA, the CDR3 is TGTGCCAGCAGCCTAACAATCGCGGGGACAGGCCGCGATCCCCTCCACTTT. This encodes CASSLTIAGTGRDPLHF.

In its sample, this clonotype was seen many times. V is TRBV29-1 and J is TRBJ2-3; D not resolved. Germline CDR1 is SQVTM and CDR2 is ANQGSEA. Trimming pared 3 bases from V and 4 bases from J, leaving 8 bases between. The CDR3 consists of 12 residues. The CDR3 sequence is CSVDRVSDTQYF. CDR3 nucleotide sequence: TGCAGCGTTGATCGAGTCTCAGATACGCAGTATTTT.

The CDR3 DNA sequence: TGTGCCAGCAGACAGGACGGACGCCCGACCTACGAGCAGTACTTC. Its translation is CASRQDGRPTYEQYF. This chain uses TRBV6-1 with TRBJ2-7, with a weak D call TRBD1 (5 bases). The V end was cut by 6 bases, the J end by 2 bases, with 17 bases between. Germline V gene sequence: CDR1 MNHNS, CDR2 SASEGT. The CDR3 spans 15 residues.

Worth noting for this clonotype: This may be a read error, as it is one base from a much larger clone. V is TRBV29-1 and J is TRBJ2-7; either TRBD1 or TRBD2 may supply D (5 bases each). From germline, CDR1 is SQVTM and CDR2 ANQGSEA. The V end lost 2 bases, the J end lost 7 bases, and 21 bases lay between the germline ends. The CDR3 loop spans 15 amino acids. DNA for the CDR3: TGCAGCGTTGAACCCCTGAGGGACGGATACAATGAGCAGTACTTC. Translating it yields CSVEPLRDGYNEQYF.

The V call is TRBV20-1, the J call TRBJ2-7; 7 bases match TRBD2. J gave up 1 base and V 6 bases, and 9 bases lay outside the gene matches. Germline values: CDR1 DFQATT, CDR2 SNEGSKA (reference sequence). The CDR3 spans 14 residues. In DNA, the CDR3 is TGCAGTGCAAGAAGGGCGGGGGAATCCTACGAGCAGTACTTC. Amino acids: CSARRAGESYEQYF.

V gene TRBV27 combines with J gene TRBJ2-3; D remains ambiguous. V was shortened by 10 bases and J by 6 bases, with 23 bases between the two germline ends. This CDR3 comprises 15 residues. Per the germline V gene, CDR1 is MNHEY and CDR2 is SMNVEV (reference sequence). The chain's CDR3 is CATWNHSLALDTQYF. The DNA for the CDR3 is TGTGCCACCTGGAACCATAGTTTGGCTTTGGATACGCAGTATTTT.

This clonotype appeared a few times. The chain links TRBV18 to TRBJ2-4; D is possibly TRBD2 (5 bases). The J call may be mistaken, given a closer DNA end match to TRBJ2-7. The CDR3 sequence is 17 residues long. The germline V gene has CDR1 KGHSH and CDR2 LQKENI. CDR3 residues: CASSPRYLRERAYEQYF. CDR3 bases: TGTGCCAGCTCACCAAGATATTTGAGGGAGAGGGCCTACGAGCAGTACTTC.

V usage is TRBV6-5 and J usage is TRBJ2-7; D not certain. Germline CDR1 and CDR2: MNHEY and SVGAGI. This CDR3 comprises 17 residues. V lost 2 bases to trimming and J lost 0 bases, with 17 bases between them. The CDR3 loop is CASSYNEYAASSYEQYF. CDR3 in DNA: TGTGCCAGCAGTTACAATGAGTACGCAGCGAGCTCCTACGAGCAGTACTTC.

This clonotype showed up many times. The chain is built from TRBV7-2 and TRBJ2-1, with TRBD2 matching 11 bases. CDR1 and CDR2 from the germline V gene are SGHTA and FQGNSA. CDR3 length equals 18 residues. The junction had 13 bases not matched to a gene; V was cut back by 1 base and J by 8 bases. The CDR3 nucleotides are TGTGCCAGCAGCTTAGGGCTGTTAGCGGGAGGGAAGTGGCATGAGCAGTTCTTC. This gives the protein CASSLGLLAGGKWHEQFF. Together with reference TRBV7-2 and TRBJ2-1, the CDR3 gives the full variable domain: GAGVSQSPSNKVTEKGKDVELRCDPISGHTALYWYRQSLGQGLEFLIYFQGNSAPDKSGLPSDRFSAERTGGSVSTLTIQRTQQEDSAVYLCASSLGLLAGGKWHEQFFGPGTRLTVL.

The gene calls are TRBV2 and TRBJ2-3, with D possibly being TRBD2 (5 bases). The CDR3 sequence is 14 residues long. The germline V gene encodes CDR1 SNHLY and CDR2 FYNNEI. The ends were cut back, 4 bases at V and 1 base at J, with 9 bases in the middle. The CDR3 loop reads CASSGVLGTDTQYF. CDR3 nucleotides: TGTGCCAGCAGTGGGGTACTAGGCACAGATACGCAGTATTTT.